The 10 T cell receptor beta chains below all came from one sample that was sequenced in a study of cytomegalovirus exposure and HLA in healthy donors. Both 60 Vbeta primers and 13 Jbeta primers went into the PCR. The protocol was immunoSEQ multiplex PCR, while the TCRdb copy is restricted to in-frame clones and leaves out a portion. This sample has approximately 130,000 clones, with over 65% found just once. Input material: PBMCs. All receptors derive from a man aged 45-60 years in good health and CMV-seronegative.

This chain links TRBV7-9 with TRBJ2-7; the match to TRBD2 covers 8 bases. V was pared by 5 bases and J by 6 bases, with 6 bases of the junction left unmatched. In germline, CDR1 is SEHNR, CDR2 FQNEAQ (reference sequence). The CDR3 runs to 13 residues. The CDR3: CASSPRGGGEQYF. CDR3 DNA: TGTGCCAGCAGCCCTCGGGGGGGTGGCGAGCAGTACTTC.

V and J are TRBV6-5 and TRBJ2-1; 9 bases agree with TRBD2. CDR3 length: 15 amino acids. Germline V gene data show CDR1 as MNHEY and CDR2 as SVGAGI. V dropped 4 bases and J dropped 8; count of bases not matched to a gene: 9. CDR3: CASSFLAGSMYEQFF. The CDR3 coding sequence is TGTGCCAGCAGTTTTCTAGCGGGGAGCATGTATGAGCAGTTCTTC.

This rearrangement joins TRBV2 to TRBJ2-5, with a possible D match to TRBD1 (5 bases). Trimming shortened V by 2 bases and J by 5 bases, and 18 bases separated the two germline ends. The CDR3 has 16 residues. Germline V gene sequence: CDR1 SNHLY, CDR2 FYNNEI. DNA for the CDR3: TGTGCCAGCAGTGAAATTAGGCCAGGGAATGGCGAGACCCAGTACTTC. Amino acid sequence: CASSEIRPGNGETQYF. The full variable domain, in which reference TRBV2 and TRBJ2-5 provide the parts outside the CDR3, is EPEVTQTPSHQVTQMGQEVILRCVPISNHLYFYWYRQILGQKVEFLVSFYNNEISEKSEIFDDQFSVERPDGSNFTLKIRSTKLEDSAMYFCASSEIRPGNGETQYFGPGTRLLVL.

V usage is TRBV29-1 and J usage is TRBJ2-1; D is unclear. This CDR3 is built from 10 residues. CDR1 and CDR2 from the germline V gene are SQVTM and ANQGSEA. The V gene lost 2 bases and the J gene lost 9 bases, with 5 bases spanning the gap. The chain's CDR3 is CSVELGEQFF. CDR3 nucleotides: TGCAGCGTTGAACTCGGTGAGCAGTTCTTC.

The V call is TRBV10-2, the J call TRBJ1-2; D might be TRBD1 (5 bases). Deletions cut 3 bases from V and 14 bases from J, with 16 bases between. Per germline, CDR1 WSHSY and CDR2 SAAADI. This CDR3 spans 12 amino acids. The CDR3 reads CASSEVQGSRTF. The CDR3 nucleotides read TGCGCCAGCAGTGAAGTCCAGGGCTCGCGGACCTTC.

This clone appeared once. CDR3 DNA: TGTGCCTGGAGTCGAGACAGGGGGATTAACTATGGCTACACCTTC. It yields the protein CAWSRDRGINYGYTF. The chain uses TRBV30 and TRBJ1-2; 9 bases match TRBD1. The germline CDR1 and CDR2 sequences are GTSNPN and SVGIG (reference sequence). Trimming took 2 bases from V and 1 from J; bases not matched to a gene: 5. The CDR3 covers 15 residues.

This clone was observed a few times. The V and J genes are TRBV6-5 and TRBJ2-7; 10 bases are shared with TRBD1. Per germline, CDR1 MNHEY and CDR2 SVGAGI. V gave up 6 bases and J gave up 5 bases; unmatched junction bases: 10. CDR3 length: 15 amino acids. The CDR3 sequence: CASSQPGQGVDEQYF. The CDR3 bases are TGTGCCAGCAGCCAGCCCGGACAGGGGGTAGACGAGCAGTACTTC.

This clone was counted between two and nine times. The V call is TRBV10-1, the J call TRBJ2-5; 10 bases are a match to TRBD2. The J call may be mistaken, given a closer DNA end match to TRBJ2-7. The CDR3 consists of 16 residues. CDR1 WNHNN and CDR2 SYGVQD come from the germline V gene (reference sequence). This CDR3 reads CASSESIASGSYEQYF. CDR3 DNA sequence: TGCGCCAGCAGTGAGTCGATTGCTAGCGGGAGCTACGAGCAGTACTTC.

Details on this clone: This sample includes further DNA sequences coding for the same CDR3. The CDR3 region is CASSDSGAGTYNEQFF. CDR3 DNA sequence: TGTGCCAGCAGTGACTCGGGGGCTGGGACCTACAATGAGCAGTTCTTC. This chain links TRBV6-4 with TRBJ2-1, with a weak D call TRBD1 (6 bases). In germline, CDR1 is MRHNA, CDR2 SNTAGT. Between the trimmed V and J ends, which lost 0 bases and 2 bases, there was a span of 11 bases. There are 16 residues in the CDR3.

The gene calls are TRBV6-5 and TRBJ2-3, with TRBD1 matching over 11 bases. CDR3 size: 13 residues. Per the germline V gene, CDR1 is MNHEY and CDR2 is SVGAGI. Trimming removed 6 bases from V and 10 bases from J; junction bases left unmatched: 6. The CDR3 protein is CASRGTGGESQYF. As DNA, the CDR3 is TGTGCCAGCAGGGGGACAGGGGGTGAGTCGCAGTATTTT.